This TCR beta chain is from a study of blood T cells in healthy people across ages. Across the whole study: Per two T cells, about one barcoded beta molecule was captured through template switching.

This CDR3 is 15 amino acids long. Germline V CDR1 and CDR2: SNHLY, FYNNEI. The trim removed 8 bases at V and 10 bases at J, leaving 16 bases unmatched. Of note for this clonotype: Its specificity is unknown.

Whole-study findings and limits: Not knowing donor CMV status may have confounded expanded clonotype changes.

Alongside a J-beta primer mix, a sample-barcoded 5' primer served in a second PCR lasting about 7 to 11 cycles. In TCRdb, the 5' RACE reads were re-called with MiXCR into one record per CDR3 protein. The table shows about 840,000 distinct CDR3 sequences, with almost 30% occurring only once. The data were also submitted as part of a second study, on T cells of mothers and their children. According to that study: Samples came from a few healthy Caucasian mothers and their six children.

Sequencing was done on a sample of blood. This chain links TRBV2 with TRBJ2-1, with TRBD1 identical over 8 bases. The sequence was collected from a woman aged 40 to 50 in good health. DNA for the CDR3: TGTGCCAGCTCTGGACAGGGAATGCCCTCCTACGAGCAGTTCTTC. Its protein is CASSGQGMPSYEQFF.